One and the same sample provided the 8 T cell receptor beta chains below, sequenced in a study of beta chain features in type 1 diabetes. Of the isolated RNA, all was reverse transcribed, and so the sequenced material was expressed TCRB transcripts. Generated by immunoSEQ multiplex PCR, the TCRdb table keeps only in-frame clones and is missing some. The sample records roughly 300,000 clones, around 9.7% being singletons. Their antigen targets remain unknown. Study-wide results and caveats: Shortening that was moderate but significant affected the TCRB CDR3s of Type 1 diabetes patients in all four CD4+ subsets.

Sequencing was done on a sample of central memory CD4+ T cells from blood. These receptors all stem from a man aged 25-45 years with type 1 diabetes.

V gene TRBV11-2 combines with J gene TRBJ1-6; D remains unclear. The germline gives CDR1 SGHAT, CDR2 FQNNGV. The CDR3 length is 14 residues. Between the trimmed V and J ends, which lost 3 bases and 1 base, there was a span of 4 bases. Written as DNA, the CDR3 is TGTGCCAGCAGCTTGGAATCCTATAATTCACCCCTCCACTTT. Protein: CASSLESYNSPLHF.

This clone was detected many times. The chain carries TRBV5-6 and TRBJ2-7, with D unclear. Trimming shortened V by 0 bases and J by 1 base, and 2 bases separated the two germline ends. This CDR3 has 12 residues. Looked up from germline, CDR1 is SGHDT and CDR2 is YYEEEE. The CDR3 nucleotides are TGTGCCAGCAGCTTGGAATCCTACGAGCAGTACTTC. This gives the protein CASSLESYEQYF.

As to this clone: This sequence is one base from a far larger clone and is likely a read error. The gene calls are TRBV4-3 and TRBJ2-1; D may be TRBD1 (6 bases). Germline lookup yields CDR1 LGHNA and CDR2 YSLEER. CDR3 size: 16 residues. Trimming shortened V by 0 bases and J by 8 bases, and 17 bases separated the two germline ends. CDR3 nucleotides: TGCGCCAGCAGCCAAGATCCACAGGGTAGTATGGATGAGCAGTTCTTC. It translates to CASSQDPQGSMDEQFF.

This clone came up many times. The chain is built from TRBV11-2 and TRBJ2-1, with TRBD2 identical over 7 bases. V was pared by 4 bases and J by 9 bases, with 6 bases of the junction left unmatched. The CDR3 is made up of 13 amino acids. The germline V gene encodes CDR1 SGHAT and CDR2 FQNNGV. The CDR3 loop reads CASSSREGGEQFF. The CDR3 DNA follows: TGTGCCAGCAGCTCTAGGGAGGGAGGTGAGCAGTTCTTC.

J is TRBJ2-1 and V is TRBV29-1; no reliable D call. V was shortened by 4 bases and J by 10 bases, with 20 bases between the two germline ends. CDR3 length: 14 residues. Germline loops: CDR1 SQVTM, CDR2 ANQGSEA. The CDR3 protein is CSVGSSHTTREQFF. The CDR3 bases are TGCAGCGTTGGTTCGTCGCACACGACCAGGGAGCAGTTCTTC.

The chain employs TRBV29-1 and TRBJ2-7; D uncertain. Per germline, CDR1 SQVTM and CDR2 ANQGSEA. The CDR3 extends over 14 amino acids. Trimming cost V 3 bases and J 0 bases, with 12 bases left between them. The CDR3 DNA follows: TGCAGCGTTGAGGGGTTAAGGAACTCCTACGAGCAGTACTTC. Amino acid sequence: CSVEGLRNSYEQYF.

This clone appeared once. V and J are TRBV9 and TRBJ1-2; D uncertain. In germline, CDR1 is SGDLS, CDR2 YYNGEE. Between the trimmed V and J ends, which lost 0 bases and 6 bases, there was a span of 6 bases. The CDR3 spans 12 residues. This CDR3 is CASSVDRDGYTF. The CDR3 DNA follows: TGTGCCAGCAGCGTAGATCGGGATGGCTACACCTTC.

The rearrangement links TRBV25-1 to TRBJ2-3, with D perhaps TRBD2 (5 bases). CDR1 and CDR2 (germline): MGHDK, SYGVNS. The CDR3 is made up of 14 amino acids. Trimming took 1 base from V and 5 from J, leaving 10 bases between them. The CDR3 nucleotides read TGTGCCAGCAGTGAATTCACGGGATTAGATACGCAGTATTTT. It specifies CASSEFTGLDTQYF.